The present T cell receptor (beta chain) was sequenced within a study of patients with pleural tuberculosis. The sample holds many counts of this clonotype. TCRdb reanalysed the reads using MiXCR and keeps one entry per CDR3 protein. This sample has around 50,000 distinct CDR3 sequences, with 5.5% to 8% found just once. The TCR originated in a human donor with pleural tuberculosis.

CDR3 coding DNA: TGCAGCGTTGGGACATCCCAGGTTGAAGCTTTCTTT. Translation gives CSVGTSQVEAFF. This sequence joins TRBV29-1 and TRBJ1-1; the D gene is possibly TRBD1 (5 bases). The CDR3 is 12 amino acids. From germline, CDR1 is SQVTM and CDR2 ANQGSEA. The V end lost 4 bases, the J end lost 7 bases, and 13 bases lay between the germline ends. The variable domain in full, completed from reference TRBV29-1 and TRBJ1-1, reads SAVISQKPSRDICQRGTSLTIQCQVDSQVTMMFWYRQQPGQSLTLIATANQGSEATYESGFVIDKFPISRPNLTFSTLTVSNMSPEDSSIYLCSVGTSQVEAFFGQGTRLTVV.